What follows are 30 T cell receptor beta chains derived from one specimen sequenced in a study of Graves' ophthalmopathy and Graves' hyperthyroidism. Amplification of the TCR beta CDR3 regions used RNA transcripts (as template). RT-PCR in the first round used HTBI primers; a second-round multiplex PCR followed. TCRdb passed the multiplex PCR reads through MiXCR, listing each CDR3 protein once. This sample has around 590,000 distinct CDR3 sequences; less than 40% occur once, and the top ten carry less than 4.5%. The sample was peripheral blood or thyroid tissue (not recorded which). The source of these receptors is an adult man with Graves' hyperthyroidism.

The V call is TRBV24-1, the J call TRBJ2-5; TRBD2 agrees at 8 bases. The end of the DNA aligns better with TRBJ2-1, so the J call may be wrong. From germline, CDR1 is KGHDR and CDR2 SFDVKD. The CDR3 contains 16 residues. The CDR3 loop reads CATSDFTGGLDDEQFF. CDR3 nucleotide sequence: TGTGCCACCAGTGATTTCACGGGAGGGCTTGACGATGAGCAGTTCTTC.

This clonotype was detected many times. The rearrangement uses TRBV7-9 and TRBJ2-7; D may match TRBD1 or TRBD2 (5 bases each). V was pared by 5 bases and J by 0 bases, with 11 bases between. This CDR3 is built from 14 residues. Per germline, CDR1 SEHNR and CDR2 FQNEAQ (reference sequence). CDR3 loop: CASSQGPLSYEQYF. CDR3 DNA: TGTGCCAGCAGCCAGGGACCCCTCTCCTACGAGCAGTACTTC.

The chain couples TRBV20-1 to TRBJ2-5, with 7 positions matching TRBD2. From germline, CDR1 is DFQATT and CDR2 SNEGSKA (reference sequence). The CDR3 length is 15 residues. J gave up 1 base and V 1 base, and 6 bases lay outside the gene matches. CDR3 residues: CSARARAGSQETQYF. Here the CDR3 DNA reads TGCAGTGCTAGAGCCAGAGCGGGGAGCCAAGAGACCCAGTACTTC.

This clonotype has just a few counts. The chain uses TRBV10-3 and TRBJ1-4; 8 positions agree with TRBD1. CDR1 is ENHRY, CDR2 SYGVKD, per germline. V gave up 10 bases and J gave up 17 bases; unmatched junction bases: 15. CDR3 length: 12 residues. In nucleotides, the CDR3 is TGTGCCAGCGGCGAAGCGACCGGGACAGGTTTTTTT. Residues: CASGEATGTGFF.

This clonotype appeared many times. The chain employs TRBV15 and TRBJ2-7, with 11 bases fitting TRBD1. CDR1 and CDR2 from the germline V gene are LNHNV and YYDKDF (reference sequence). The ends lost 5 bases at V and 0 bases at J; junction bases unmatched: 6. The CDR3 is 16 residues long. The CDR3 protein is CATSPRTGGRSYEQYF. The CDR3 nucleotides are TGTGCCACCAGCCCACGGACAGGGGGCCGCTCCTACGAGCAGTACTTC. Full variable domain (outside the CDR3, taken from reference TRBV15 and TRBJ2-7): DAMVIQNPRYQVTQFGKPVTLSCSQTLNHNVMYWYQQKSSQAPKLLFHYYDKDFNNEADTPDNFQSRRPNTSFCFLDIRSPGLGDTAMYLCATSPRTGGRSYEQYFGPGTRLTVT.

The chain uses TRBV19 and TRBJ2-7, with TRBD2 matching 7 bases. J was trimmed by 3 bases and V by 5 bases; bases with no gene match: 10. The CDR3 consists of 15 residues. Germline assignment: CDR1 LNHDA and CDR2 SQIVND (reference sequence). CDR3 sequence (DNA): TGTGCCAGTAGTCCCATCGGGGGGAGTTTCTACGAGCAGTACTTC. Translating it yields CASSPIGGSFYEQYF.

This clonotype has a handful of counts. The chain links TRBV18 to TRBJ1-4, with TRBD1 matching 8 bases. Germline assignment: CDR1 KGHSH and CDR2 LQKENI. V shed 3 bases and J 6 bases; nucleotides not matched to a gene: 6. This CDR3 spans 15 amino acids. CDR3: CASSPDRGEDEKLFF. Here the CDR3 DNA reads TGTGCCAGCTCACCTGACAGGGGTGAGGATGAAAAACTGTTTTTT.

With regard to this clonotype: A read error may be the cause here, since a much bigger clone is one base away. V usage is TRBV7-4 and J usage is TRBJ2-7, with 7 bases that match TRBD1. CDR1 and CDR2 from the germline V gene are SGHVT and SQSDAQ. The CDR3 spans 17 residues. The CDR3 region is CASSFGPEQGNSYEQCF. The CDR3 DNA sequence: TGTGCCAGCAGCTTTGGTCCCGAACAGGGGAACTCCTACGAGCAGTGCTTC.

This clonotype has only a few counts. The chain carries TRBV7-8 and TRBJ1-2, with no clear D. V lost 5 bases, J lost 0 bases, and 22 bases lay in between. The germline gives CDR1 SGHVS, CDR2 FQNEAQ. The CDR3 loop spans 18 amino acids. CDR3: CASSAVKSGRHPNYGYTF. For the CDR3, the DNA is TGTGCCAGCAGCGCAGTCAAATCCGGGAGGCATCCTAACTATGGCTACACCTTC.

In its sample, this clonotype was seen many times. The chain is built from TRBV7-9 and TRBJ1-1; 9 positions match TRBD1. This CDR3 comprises 15 residues. V gave up 5 bases and J gave up 4 bases; unmatched junction bases: 8. CDR1 and CDR2 (germline): SEHNR, FQNEAQ (reference sequence). CDR3 loop: CASSTYRGQGTEAFF. DNA of the CDR3: TGTGCCAGCAGCACTTACAGGGGGCAAGGCACTGAAGCTTTCTTT.

Details on this clonotype: This clone may be a read error of a much larger clone one base away. The rearrangement links TRBV6-6 to TRBJ1-1; D is possibly TRBD1 (5 bases). Trimming took 0 bases from V and 2 from J, leaving 13 bases between them. The CDR3 loop spans 16 amino acids. Germline V gene data show CDR1 as MNHNY and CDR2 as SVGAGI (reference sequence). CDR3 bases: TGTGCCAGCAGTTACTCGCCGAGACAGACCAACACTGAAGCTTTCTTT. Translation gives CASSYSPRQTNTEAFF.

V and J are TRBV10-3 and TRBJ2-3; 9 nucleotides agree with TRBD1. CDR3 size: 13 residues. Unmatched junction bases numbered 6, after V lost 10 bases and J lost 4 bases. The germline V gene encodes CDR1 ENHRY and CDR2 SYGVKD. The CDR3 sequence is CATQGQGSDTQYF. The DNA of the CDR3 is TGTGCCACCCAGGGACAGGGTTCAGATACGCAGTATTTT.

The sample holds many counts of this clonotype. The chain couples TRBV6-2 or TRBV6-3 to TRBJ1-5, with D unresolved. Germline lookup yields CDR1 MNHEY and CDR2 SVGEGT. V was shortened by 4 bases and J by 3 bases, with 10 bases between the two germline ends. The CDR3 runs to 14 residues. The CDR3 nucleotides read TGTGCCAGCAGTTTACCATCTCTCAATCAGCCCCAGCATTTT. It is translated as CASSLPSLNQPQHF.

V gene TRBV5-1 combines with J gene TRBJ2-7; TRBD1 aligns across 7 bases. Trimming at V came to 1 base and at J to 4 bases, leaving 5 bases not matched to a gene. CDR3 length: 14 residues. Germline-derived CDR1 and CDR2 are SGHRS and YFSETQ. The CDR3 loop reads CASSLRGRIYEQYF. In nucleotides, the CDR3 is TGCGCCAGCAGCTTGAGGGGGCGGATTTACGAGCAGTACTTC. Supplemented by reference TRBV5-1 and TRBJ2-7, the full variable domain reads KAGVTQTPRYLIKTRGQQVTLSCSPISGHRSVSWYQQTPGQGLQFLFEYFSETQRNKGNFPGRFSGRQFSNSRSEMNVSTLELGDSALYLCASSLRGRIYEQYFGPGTRLTVT.

The V call is TRBV20-1, the J call TRBJ1-5; D gene uncertain. CDR1 and CDR2 from the germline V gene are DFQATT and SNEGSKA (reference sequence). CDR3 length: 14 amino acids. The V gene lost 2 bases and the J gene lost 3 bases, with 11 bases spanning the gap. CDR3 in DNA: TGCAGTGCTAGATGGGGATCGGACAATCAGCCCCAGCATTTT. Amino acid sequence: CSARWGSDNQPQHF.

For this clonotype: This may be a read error, as it is one base from a much larger clone. The chain carries TRBV11-1 and TRBJ1-6, with 7 bases lining up with TRBD1. This CDR3 region has 16 residues. CDR1 SGHAT and CDR2 FQDESV come from the germline V gene (reference sequence). CDR3 bases: TGTGCCAGCAGCCACGGGACAGTCAGAAAGAATTTACCCCTCCACTTT. Its protein is CASSHGTVRKNLPLHF.

A few counts support this clonotype. The J gene is TRBJ2-5, the V gene TRBV6-1; unclear D gene. The CDR3 covers 14 residues. V was clipped by 1 base and J by 2 bases, with 8 bases between them. The germline CDR1 and CDR2 sequences are MNHNS and SASEGT. CDR3 sequence (DNA): TGTGCCAGCAGTGAAGGGTTTAGACAAGAGACCCAGTACTTC. Its translation: CASSEGFRQETQYF.

This clonotype was recorded once. The V and J genes are TRBV25-1 and TRBJ1-1; 8 nucleotides align to TRBD1. This CDR3 is built from 15 residues. Germline lookup yields CDR1 MGHDK and CDR2 SYGVNS. The CDR3 protein is CARESWTGSNTEAFF. The CDR3 bases are TGTGCTAGAGAGTCGTGGACAGGGTCGAACACTGAAGCTTTCTTT.

This clonotype was recorded at least ten times. The chain carries TRBV4-1 and TRBJ1-5; tentative D call: TRBD1 (6 bases). V gave up 3 bases and J gave up 2 bases, with 14 bases separating them. The CDR3 covers 16 residues. Looked up from germline, CDR1 is MGHRA and CDR2 is YSYEKL. CDR3 sequence: CASSHLGGMGNQPQHF. Here the CDR3 DNA reads TGCGCCAGCAGCCACCTAGGGGGAATGGGCAATCAGCCCCAGCATTTT.

The rearrangement uses TRBV9 and TRBJ1-1, with D possibly being TRBD1 (6 bases). The germline gives CDR1 SGDLS, CDR2 YYNGEE. Trimming left V 2 bases short and J 14 bases short, with 28 bases between. This CDR3 is 16 amino acids long. CDR3 sequence reads: CASSVVASGGYNEQFF. CDR3 nucleotides: TGTGCCAGCAGCGTTGTGGCTAGCGGGGGCTACAATGAGCAGTTCTTT. Full variable domain (remainder filled in from reference TRBV9 and TRBJ1-1): DSGVTQTPKHLITATGQRVTLRCSPRSGDLSVYWYQQSLDQGLQFLIQYYNGEERAKGNILERFSAQQFPDLHSELNLSSLELGDSALYFCASSVVASGGYNEQFFGQGTRLTVV.

In DNA, the CDR3 is TGTGCCAGTAGTCCAAACGCGGTCTCGCTTTTCCTGGGCACCGGGGAGCTGTTTTTT. Translated, it gives CASSPNAVSLFLGTGELFF. This rearrangement joins TRBV19 to TRBJ2-2; D not resolved. Germline CDR1 and CDR2: LNHDA and SQIVND (reference sequence). With 5 bases removed from V and 4 bases from J, the gap between germline ends came to 26 bases. The CDR3 sequence is 19 residues long.

This clonotype appeared a few times. This chain connects TRBV7-8 to TRBJ1-2; 10 nucleotides align to TRBD1. The V segment lost 8 bases and the J segment 3 bases; nucleotides outside the gene matches: 9. The length of the CDR3 is 15 residues. Germline V gives CDR1 SGHVS, CDR2 FQNEAQ. The CDR3 bases are TGTGCCAGCGCAGACAGGGGGCGACGGTACTATGGCTACACCTTC. It specifies CASADRGRRYYGYTF.

As to this clonotype: This could be a read error, since a much larger clone is one nucleotide away. The chain links TRBV7-9 to TRBJ2-7; D may correspond to TRBD1 or TRBD2 (5 bases each). Per germline, CDR1 SEHNR and CDR2 FQNEAQ (reference sequence). The CDR3 loop spans 14 amino acids. The DNA for the CDR3 is TGCGCCAGCAGCCCAGGGAGACAGTACTACGAGCAGTACGTC. This encodes CASSPGRQYYEQYV.

V and J are TRBV7-9 and TRBJ1-1; no firm D call. This CDR3 has 14 residues. Deletions cut 1 base from V and 0 bases from J, with 6 bases between. In germline, CDR1 is SEHNR, CDR2 FQNEAQ (reference sequence). The CDR3 here is CASSLEDLNTEAFF. The CDR3 coding sequence is TGTGCCAGCAGCTTAGAGGATTTGAACACTGAAGCTTTCTTT.

The J gene is TRBJ1-3, the V gene TRBV19, with a tentative D call TRBD1 (6 bases). Trimming shortened V by 1 base and J by 10 bases, and 14 bases separated the two germline ends. Per germline, CDR1 LNHDA and CDR2 SQIVND (reference sequence). The CDR3 runs 14 residues. The CDR3 spells CASSIGGGLETIYF. The CDR3 nucleotides read TGTGCCAGTAGTATAGGCGGGGGGCTAGAGACCATATATTTT. Full variable domain (remainder filled in from reference TRBV19 and TRBJ1-3): DGGITQSPKYLFRKEGQNVTLSCEQNLNHDAMYWYRQDPGQGLRLIYYSQIVNDFQKGDIAEGYSVSREKKESFPLTVTSAQKNPTAFYLCASSIGGGLETIYFGEGSWLTVV.

The J gene is TRBJ1-1, the V gene TRBV13, with D unresolved. The CDR3 sequence is 15 residues long. Germline CDR1 is PRHDT and CDR2 is FYEKMQ (reference sequence). Trimming cost V 7 bases and J 1 base, with 16 bases left between them. DNA of the CDR3: TGTGCCAGCAACTCCCCCACTTGGGGGAACACTGAAGCTTTCTTT. Its translation: CASNSPTWGNTEAFF.

This clonotype was counted at least ten times. This CDR3 is CASSEGEQAGAFF. The DNA for the CDR3 is TGTGCCAGCAGCGAGGGGGAGCAGGCGGGAGCTTTCTTT. V gene TRBV9 combines with J gene TRBJ1-1, with a weak D call TRBD1 (6 bases). Deletions cut 3 bases from V and 10 bases from J, with 16 bases between. Germline V gene lookup returns CDR1 SGDLS and CDR2 YYNGEE. The CDR3 runs to 13 residues. The full variable domain, its missing parts supplied by reference TRBV9 and TRBJ1-1, is DSGVTQTPKHLITATGQRVTLRCSPRSGDLSVYWYQQSLDQGLQFLIQYYNGEERAKGNILERFSAQQFPDLHSELNLSSLELGDSALYFCASSEGEQAGAFFGQGTRLTVV.

This clonotype came up many times. The chain uses TRBV19 and TRBJ2-7; D is unresolved. CDR3 length: 12 residues. V was clipped by 3 bases and J by 4 bases, with 7 bases between them. Germline CDR1 reads LNHDA; CDR2 reads SQIVND (reference sequence). The CDR3: CASSMVGYEQYF. The CDR3, as DNA: TGTGCCAGTAGTATGGTCGGATACGAGCAGTACTTC.

This clonotype has at least ten counts. This chain joins TRBV15 and TRBJ2-2; D unresolved. The CDR3 has 14 amino acids. V lost 2 bases and J 4 bases, leaving 8 bases between the germline ends. The germline V gene encodes CDR1 LNHNV and CDR2 YYDKDF (reference sequence). CDR3 in DNA: TGTGCCACCAGCAGAAGGCTAAGCACCGGGGAGCTGTTTTTT. Its translation: CATSRRLSTGELFF. The whole variable domain, filled in from reference TRBV15 and TRBJ2-2, reads DAMVIQNPRYQVTQFGKPVTLSCSQTLNHNVMYWYQQKSSQAPKLLFHYYDKDFNNEADTPDNFQSRRPNTSFCFLDIRSPGLGDTAMYLCATSRRLSTGELFFGEGSRLTVL.

This clonotype was counted between two and nine times. The chain combines TRBV3-1 with TRBJ1-5, with D unresolved. The germline V gene encodes CDR1 LGHDT and CDR2 YNNKEL (reference sequence). The CDR3 is 13 amino acids. Trimming removed 1 base from V and 7 bases from J, with 8 bases in between. The CDR3 is CASSQGYGQPQHF. The CDR3, as DNA: TGTGCCAGCAGCCAAGGGTACGGGCAGCCCCAGCATTTT. Complete variable domain (other parts from reference TRBV3-1 and TRBJ1-5): DTAVSQTPKYLVTQMGNDKSIKCEQNLGHDTMYWYKQDSKKFLKIMFSYNNKELIINETVPNRFSPKSPDKAHLNLHINSLELGDSAVYFCASSQGYGQPQHFGDGTRLSIL.